The rows below give T cell receptor beta chains drawn from one sample of a study of cytomegalovirus exposure and HLA in healthy donors. Clones were sequenced by immunoSEQ multiplex PCR, and TCRdb holds only the in-frame ones, with some missing. The sample lists over 150,000 clones, about 71% occurring once. The source material was PBMCs. The receptor set was obtained from a man in his forties or fifties in good health and CMV-seronegative. Both conserved end residues are part of each CDR3. Fields, in order: V gene, D gene, J gene, clone size, CDR3 DNA, CDR3 protein. A D gene is named only where the DNA matches it firmly. Not every row has a clone size; where given, it reads once, few, many or a size class.

>TRBV7-6|TRBD1|TRBJ1-1|once
TGTGCCAGCACCCCGCAGGGGGCGAACACTGAAGCTTTCTTT
CASTPQGANTEAFF
>TRBV5-1|.|TRBJ2-7|.
TGCGCCAGCAGCCCCGCGCAGGGGACACTCGACTACGAGCAGTACTTC
CASSPAQGTLDYEQYF
>TRBV7-3|.|TRBJ2-5|.
TGTGCCAGCAGCCTCGGGACAAAAGAGACCCAGTACTTC
CASSLGTKETQYF
>TRBV18|TRBD2|TRBJ2-2|.
TGTGCCAGCTCACCTCGCGGGGGGACCGGGGAGCTGTTTTTT
CASSPRGGTGELFF
>TRBV7-2|TRBD1|TRBJ1-1|.
TGTGCCAGCAGCTTAAGTGGCTGGGACAGGGCTTTCTTT
CASSLSGWDRAFF
>TRBV14|TRBD2|TRBJ2-1|once
TGTGCCAGCAGCCAAGATCGGGTAGCGGGGGGCTACAATGAGCAGTTCTTC
CASSQDRVAGGYNEQFF
>TRBV9|TRBD2|TRBJ2-1|.
TGTGCCAGCAGCGTAAGCGGGGGGGTCTACAATGAGCAGTTCTTC
CASSVSGGVYNEQFF
>TRBV19|.|TRBJ2-5|.
TGTGCCAGTAGTATTTCGGAGGGGGCGAGGCGAGAGACCCAGTACTTC
CASSISEGARRETQYF
>TRBV10-1|TRBD1|TRBJ1-6|once
TGCGCCAGCATTAGCCGGGACAGGGATTCACCCCTCCACTTT
CASISRDRDSPLHF
>TRBV5-1|.|TRBJ2-7|once
TGCGCCAGCAGCTTCATAGGGACATCGACAAGACCCCTGTACGAGCAGTACTTC
CASSFIGTSTRPLYEQYF
>TRBV7-9|TRBD1|TRBJ2-1|.
TGTGCCAGCAGCGCCGGGACAGGGGAGTTCTTC
CASSAGTGEFF
>TRBV7-2|TRBD2|TRBJ2-3|.
TGTGCCAGCAGCCGCATCGGCGGGGGGGAGGATACGCAGTATTTT
CASSRIGGGEDTQYF
>TRBV11-2|.|TRBJ1-2|.
TGTGCCAGCAGCTTACAGGGGACCGGCTATGGCTACACCTTC
CASSLQGTGYGYTF
>TRBV19|.|TRBJ1-4|.
TGTGCCAGTAGTAAGGGCAGGGATGCAACTAATGAAAAACTGTTTTTT
CASSKGRDATNEKLFF
>TRBV11-2|TRBD1|TRBJ1-6|.
TGTGCCAGCAGCAAGACAGGGAAGAATTCACCTCTCCACTTT
CASSKTGKNSPLHF
>TRBV2|TRBD1|TRBJ1-2|.
TGTGCCAGCTTACCGGGACAGGGGGTGAGCGGCTACACCTTC
CASLPGQGVSGYTF
>TRBV19|.|TRBJ1-1|once
TGTGCCAGTAGCAGAGGGACACTTGAAAGTTCGTTCATGAACACTGAAGCTTTCTTT
CASSRGTLESSFMNTEAFF
>TRBV6-5|TRBD2|TRBJ2-5|.
TGTGCCAGCAGTTACCGACTAGCGGGGGCCGGGGAGACCCAGTACTTC
CASSYRLAGAGETQYF
>TRBV28|TRBD1|TRBJ1-1|.
TGTGCCAGCAGTCTATCCTCAGGGGGCGGCACTGAAGCTTTCTTT
CASSLSSGGGTEAFF
>TRBV7-2|.|TRBJ1-2|.
TGTGCCAGCAGCCTGACAGGTGGGAACTATGGCTACACCTTC
CASSLTGGNYGYTF
>TRBV7-9|.|TRBJ1-6|once
TGTTCCAGCAGTAAAGGGGATTCACCCCTCCACTTT
CSSSKGDSPLHF
>TRBV11-2|.|TRBJ1-3|once
TGTGCCAGCAGCCCAGACAACTCTGGAAACACCATATATTTT
CASSPDNSGNTIYF
>TRBV21-1|.|TRBJ2-7|.
TGTGCCAGCCCTAACGGGACCGACAGGACCTTCTACGAGCAGTACTTC
CASPNGTDRTFYEQYF
>TRBV12-2|.|TRBJ1-5|few
TGTGCAAGTCGCTTAGATCAACACCAAAATCAGCCCCAGCATTTT
CASRLDQHQNQPQHF
>TRBV7-2|TRBD1|TRBJ1-2|.
TGTGCCAGCAGCTTAGGAGAGGGGGCGCTTTATGGCTACACCTTC
CASSLGEGALYGYTF
>TRBV4-3|.|TRBJ1-2|once
TGCGCCAGCAGCCAAACAGGGAATCAATATGGAGGCTACACCTTC
CASSQTGNQYGGYTF
>TRBV7-2|.|TRBJ1-3|few
TGTGCCAGCAGCTTAGCTGACACAGATGGAAACACCATATATTTT
CASSLADTDGNTIYF
>TRBV7-2|.|TRBJ1-2|.
TGTGCCAGCAGCTTGTACTACGACGGCTACACCTTC
CASSLYYDGYTF
>TRBV27|TRBD1|TRBJ1-2|once
TGTGCCAGCGGGACAGGGGGTAACTATGGCTACACCTTC
CASGTGGNYGYTF
>TRBV11-3|TRBD1|TRBJ2-1|.
TGTGCCAGCAGCTCACGGACAGGGGGCTATGAGCAGTTCTTC
CASSSRTGGYEQFF
>TRBV6-1|TRBD2|TRBJ2-5|.
TGTGCCAGCAGTATAGCGGGGGTAGAGACCCAGTACTTC
CASSIAGVETQYF
>TRBV9|.|TRBJ2-1|.
TGTGCCAGCAGCGGATTGACTTCCCCTAAACACAATGAGCAGTTCTTC
CASSGLTSPKHNEQFF